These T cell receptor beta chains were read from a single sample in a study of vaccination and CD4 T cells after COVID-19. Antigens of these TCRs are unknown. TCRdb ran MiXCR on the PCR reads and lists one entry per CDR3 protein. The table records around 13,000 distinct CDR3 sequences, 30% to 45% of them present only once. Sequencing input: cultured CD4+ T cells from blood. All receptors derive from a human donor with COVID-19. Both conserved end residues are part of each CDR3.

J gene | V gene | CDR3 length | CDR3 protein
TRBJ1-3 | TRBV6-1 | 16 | CASSDSGAFSGNTIYF
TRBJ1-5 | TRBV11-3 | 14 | CASSPQGVRQPQHF
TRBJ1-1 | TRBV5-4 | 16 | CASSLPQQGLNTEAFF
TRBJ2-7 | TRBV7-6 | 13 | CASSLRTGVEQYF
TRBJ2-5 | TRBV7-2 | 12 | CASREKSVTQYF
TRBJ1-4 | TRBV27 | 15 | CASSPLSTGNEKLFF
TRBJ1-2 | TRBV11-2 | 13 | CASSPDLNYGYTF
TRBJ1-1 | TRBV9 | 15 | CASSASGGAATEAFF
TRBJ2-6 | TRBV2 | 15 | CASRPSLSGANVLTF
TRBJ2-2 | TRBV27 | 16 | CASSFLAGANTGELFF
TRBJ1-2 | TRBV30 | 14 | CAWSVQGPNYGYTF
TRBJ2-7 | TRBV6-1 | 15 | CASSGRGQGADEQYF
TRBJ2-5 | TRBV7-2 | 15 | CASRPPNPGQETQYF
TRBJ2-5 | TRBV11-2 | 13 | CASSRDQRETQYF
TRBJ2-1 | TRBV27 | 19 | CASSFGLAGQIGSYNEQFF
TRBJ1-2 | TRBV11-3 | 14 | CASSSDRGGYGYTF
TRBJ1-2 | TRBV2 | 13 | CASRNRDPRWYTF
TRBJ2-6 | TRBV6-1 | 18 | CASSRLTGGHSGANVLTF
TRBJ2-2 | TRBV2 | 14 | CASSDTGNTGELFF
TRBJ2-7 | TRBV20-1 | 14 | CSAGRLAGVREQYF
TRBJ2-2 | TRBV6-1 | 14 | CASRSGVNTGELFF
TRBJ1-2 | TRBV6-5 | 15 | CASSYLTQGRGGYTF
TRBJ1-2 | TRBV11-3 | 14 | CASSLDPRDRGYAF
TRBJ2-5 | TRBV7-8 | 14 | CASSLGLGRETQYF
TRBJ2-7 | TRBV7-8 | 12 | CASSFTAYEQYF
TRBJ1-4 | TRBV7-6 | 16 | CASSRPPGGLGEKLFF
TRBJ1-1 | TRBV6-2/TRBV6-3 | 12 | CASSSFGTEAFF
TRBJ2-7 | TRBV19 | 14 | CASTRGQGPYEQYF
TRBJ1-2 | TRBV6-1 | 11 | CASSGGRERTF